Listed here are 18 T cell receptor beta chains from one sample, sequenced in a study of blood T cells in healthy people across ages. The authors ran a second PCR of roughly 6 to 12 cycles using a sample-barcoded 5' primer and a J-beta primer mix. TCRdb re-analysed the 5' RACE reads in MiXCR, keeping a single row per CDR3 protein. The table lists 1.5 million to 2 million distinct CDR3 sequences, roughly 50% of them singletons. The sample consisted of blood. These receptors all stem from a woman between 40 and 55 years old in good health.

Comment on this clonotype: Just one base apart from a much larger clone, this may be a read error. The chain recombines TRBV28 with TRBJ2-7, with 7 bases that match TRBD1. Germline V gene sequence: CDR1 MDHEN, CDR2 SYDVKM. The CDR3 covers 15 residues. J lost 2 bases, V lost 6 bases, and 10 bases had no gene match. The CDR3 region is CASSITGVGTYEQYF. The CDR3 nucleotides are TGTGCCAGCAGCATCACAGGGGTCGGGACCTACGAGCAGTACTTC.

This clonotype was seen a handful of times. The chain links TRBV28 to TRBJ2-7; 10 nucleotides agree with TRBD2. V shed 6 bases and J 0 bases; nucleotides not matched to a gene: 5. Germline CDR1 and CDR2: MDHEN and SYDVKM. This CDR3 has 15 residues. CDR3 region: CASRPGLATSYEQYF. The CDR3 nucleotides read TGTGCCAGCAGGCCGGGACTAGCGACCTCCTACGAGCAGTACTTC.

There are a few counts of this clonotype. This chain joins TRBV20-1 and TRBJ2-1; 10 nucleotides agree with TRBD2. The CDR3 is made up of 15 amino acids. Germline V gene data show CDR1 as DFQATT and CDR2 as SNEGSKA (reference sequence). V dropped 6 bases and J dropped 0; count of bases not matched to a gene: 5. The CDR3 spells CSANERGGSYNEQFF. The CDR3 bases are TGCAGTGCCAACGAGCGGGGGGGCTCCTACAATGAGCAGTTCTTC.

This clonotype was detected a few times. A much more abundant neighbour one base away suggests this may be a read error. The J gene is TRBJ2-7, the V gene TRBV16; tentative D call: TRBD1 (6 bases). V lost 3 bases to trimming and J lost 7 bases, with 13 bases between them. Germline V gene data show CDR1 as KGHSY and CDR2 as FQNENV. The CDR3 has 13 amino acids. CDR3 DNA: TGTGCCAGCAGCCAGCTGACAGGAAATGAGCAGTACTTC. Protein sequence: CASSQLTGNEQYF.

The rearrangement links TRBV6-2 or TRBV6-3 to TRBJ1-2; TRBD1 matches at 9 bases. V shed 2 bases, J shed 2 bases, and the junction held 6 bases outside the gene matches. The V gene's germline CDR1 is MNHEY and CDR2 SVGEGT. The CDR3 has 16 amino acids. The CDR3 sequence: CASSYTGTGRNYGYTF. The CDR3 region has the DNA TGTGCCAGCAGTTACACGGGGACAGGGAGGAACTATGGCTACACCTTC.

This clonotype was observed a few times. The chain combines TRBV28 with TRBJ1-2; a weak D match, TRBD1 (5 bases). This CDR3 region has 15 residues. Germline-derived CDR1 and CDR2 are MDHEN and SYDVKM. The germline V and J ends were trimmed by 5 bases and 4 bases, with 17 bases remaining between them. The CDR3 DNA follows: TGTGCCAGCAGTACCATAACAGGCGGTCCCTATGGCTACACCTTC. Its translation is CASSTITGGPYGYTF.

In this sample, this clonotype turned up a few times. In nucleotides, the CDR3 is TGTGCCAGCAGCTCTCCCAAGGCGGTTAATACTGAAGCTTTCTTT. It is translated as CASSSPKAVNTEAFF. The V call is TRBV7-2, the J call TRBJ1-1; D gene uncertain. Trimming left V 4 bases short and J 5 bases short, with 17 bases between. In germline, CDR1 is SGHTA, CDR2 FQGNSA. The CDR3 length is 15 residues.

J is TRBJ2-1 and V is TRBV5-1, with TRBD2 matching 7 bases. Near its end, the DNA agrees better with TRBJ2-7, so the J call may be wrong. The CDR3 has 15 residues. Germline CDR1 and CDR2: SGHRS and YFSETQ. CDR3 loop: CASSLGREWYNEQYF. The DNA for the CDR3 is TGCGCCAGCAGCTTGGGGCGGGAGTGGTACAATGAGCAGTACTTC.

This chain uses TRBV7-2 with TRBJ2-7; no firm D call. The germline V gene has CDR1 SGHTA and CDR2 FQGNSA. Trimming shortened V by 6 bases and J by 0 bases, and 15 bases separated the two germline ends. The CDR3 runs to 15 residues. The CDR3 DNA is TGTGCCAGCAGTCTTACAGATTCGACCTCCTACGAGCAGTACTTC. It is translated as CASSLTDSTSYEQYF.

This sequence joins TRBV20-1 and TRBJ2-7; D perhaps matches TRBD2 (6 bases). Germline CDR1 and CDR2: DFQATT and SNEGSKA (reference sequence). V dropped 3 bases and J dropped 2 bases, with 17 bases sitting between them. The length of the CDR3 is 15 residues. The CDR3 loop is CSASQAAGITYEQYF. The CDR3 DNA reads as TGCAGTGCTAGTCAGGCGGCGGGGATCACCTACGAGCAGTACTTC.

The J gene is TRBJ2-7, the V gene TRBV2; D assignment may be TRBD1 or TRBD2 (5 bases each). The closer fit of TRBJ2-5 to the DNA end suggests the J call may be wrong. CDR3 length: 12 residues. Germline lookup yields CDR1 SNHLY and CDR2 FYNNEI. The CDR3 loop reads CASSGGFETQYF. The DNA of the CDR3 is TGTGCCAGCAGTGGGGGGTTCGAGACCCAGTACTTC.

This clonotype was detected a few times. The V and J genes are TRBV4-1 and TRBJ2-5; D is unclear. Trimming pared 4 bases from V and 4 bases from J, leaving 16 bases between. The CDR3 extends over 15 amino acids. CDR1 is MGHRA, CDR2 YSYEKL, per germline. The CDR3 is CASSPTGGFGETQYF. The CDR3 nucleotides read TGCGCCAGCAGCCCCACGGGTGGGTTTGGAGAGACCCAGTACTTC.

CDR3 region: CASSYSVSGWGETQYF. CDR3 bases: TGTGCCAGCAGTTACTCTGTGTCAGGATGGGGGGAGACCCAGTACTTC. This rearrangement joins TRBV6-5 to TRBJ2-5; D is possibly TRBD1 or TRBD2 (5 bases each). The CDR3 sequence is 16 residues long. Germline lookup yields CDR1 MNHEY and CDR2 SVGAGI. V was shortened by 0 bases and J by 5 bases, with 16 bases between the two germline ends.

The chain joins TRBV29-1 to TRBJ1-1, with a tentative D call TRBD1 (5 bases). Germline V gene sequence: CDR1 SQVTM, CDR2 ANQGSEA. This CDR3 has 13 residues. The germline V and J ends were trimmed by 3 bases and 6 bases, with 14 bases remaining between them. The CDR3 is CSVERGEGPEAFF. CDR3 bases: TGCAGCGTTGAGCGGGGCGAGGGGCCTGAAGCTTTCTTT.

This clonotype was seen only a few times. The V gene is TRBV19, the J gene TRBJ2-7; D unresolved. The J call may be mistaken, given a closer DNA end match to TRBJ2-5. The V gene's germline CDR1 is LNHDA and CDR2 SQIVND (reference sequence). The CDR3 covers 14 residues. The DNA for the CDR3 is TGTGCCAGTAGTATACATGTCGCCTCGGAGACCCAGTACTTC. It specifies CASSIHVASETQYF.

The chain has TRBV29-1 and TRBJ1-2; D not resolved. The V end was cut by 3 bases, the J end by 6 bases, with 17 bases between. The CDR3 spans 14 residues. CDR1 and CDR2 from the germline V gene are SQVTM and ANQGSEA. CDR3 amino acids: CSVERLPLGNGYTF. The CDR3 coding sequence is TGCAGCGTTGAGCGCCTCCCCCTAGGGAATGGCTACACCTTC.

The chain joins TRBV4-2 to TRBJ1-1; D not resolved. Trimming left V 4 bases short and J 2 bases short, with 14 bases between. The germline gives CDR1 LGHNA, CDR2 YNFKEQ. The CDR3 totals 15 residues. The CDR3 DNA is TGTGCCAGCAGCCCATCGGGCAGGCAAAACACTGAAGCTTTCTTT. This gives the protein CASSPSGRQNTEAFF.

This clonotype appeared many times. The CDR3 loop is CASSLPSDTQYF. The CDR3 nucleotides are TGCGCCAGCAGCCTACCTTCGGATACGCAGTATTTT. V usage is TRBV5-1 and J usage is TRBJ2-3; D unclear. V was trimmed by 4 bases and J by 6 bases, leaving 9 bases between them. The CDR3 covers 12 residues. The V gene's germline CDR1 is SGHRS and CDR2 YFSETQ.